The 9 T cell receptor beta chains listed next were all sequenced from one sample in a study of graft-versus-host responses after intestinal transplantation. For these TCRs, the target antigens are not known. The method was immunoSEQ multiplex PCR; TCRdb's version includes in-frame clones alone and lacks a portion of them. The sample consists of approximately 90,000 clones, around 90% of them appearing once. Sequenced material: unstimulated CD4+ T cells sorted from spleen or lymph node cells, taken before transplant. Receptors originate from a human donor who was the organ donor for an intestinal transplant.

V gene TRBV5-6 combines with J gene TRBJ1-5; D is uncertain. The length of the CDR3 is 15 residues. The germline gives CDR1 SGHDT, CDR2 YYEEEE. V was pared by 1 base and J by 6 bases, with 14 bases between. The CDR3 bases are TGTGCCAGCAGCTTGAGAGGGTGGACCGGTCAGCCCCAGCATTTT. Translating it yields CASSLRGWTGQPQHF.

The V gene is TRBV7-9, the J gene TRBJ1-3; the D gene is possibly TRBD1 (5 bases). This CDR3 has 15 amino acids. Germline V gives CDR1 SEHNR, CDR2 FQNEAQ (reference sequence). Trimming cost V 1 base and J 4 bases, with 11 bases left between them. The CDR3 region is CASSLGGGSGNTIYF. In nucleotides, the CDR3 is TGTGCCAGCAGCTTAGGGGGGGGTTCGGGAAACACCATATATTTT.

The chain employs TRBV4-1 and TRBJ1-2; 7 bases agree with TRBD1. Per germline, CDR1 MGHRA and CDR2 YSYEKL. CDR3 length equals 14 residues. Unmatched junction bases numbered 8, after V lost 6 bases and J lost 4 bases. The DNA for the CDR3 is TGCGCCAGCAGTCGATACAGGGGTGGCTATGGCTACACCTTC. Translation gives CASSRYRGGYGYTF.

V usage is TRBV5-4 and J usage is TRBJ1-4, with TRBD1 matching over 11 bases. Germline loops: CDR1 SGHNT, CDR2 YYREEE (reference sequence). Germline trimming cut 5 bases from V and 8 bases from J; bases unmatched to any gene: 8. This CDR3 is 15 amino acids long. CDR3 DNA: TGTGCCAGCAGACGGGGACAGGGGGAAGCGGAAAAACTGTTTTTT. Amino acid sequence: CASRRGQGEAEKLFF. Full variable domain (missing parts from reference TRBV5-4 and TRBJ1-4): ETGVTQSPTHLIKTRGQQVTLRCSSQSGHNTVSWYQQALGQGPQFIFQYYREEENGRGNFPPRFSGLQFPNYSSELNVNALELDDSALYLCASRRGQGEAEKLFFGSGTQLSVL.

The chain links TRBV5-4 to TRBJ2-5; TRBD2 agrees at 15 bases. CDR3 length: 17 residues. Germline V lookup: CDR1 SGHNT, CDR2 YYREEE (reference sequence). Trimming cost V 6 bases and J 1 base; bases outside gene matches: 7. The CDR3 spells CASTRTSGGASQETQYF. The CDR3 DNA sequence: TGTGCCAGCACCCGGACTAGCGGGGGGGCCTCCCAAGAGACCCAGTACTTC. Combining the CDR3 with reference TRBV5-4 and TRBJ2-5 gives the whole variable domain ETGVTQSPTHLIKTRGQQVTLRCSSQSGHNTVSWYQQALGQGPQFIFQYYREEENGRGNFPPRFSGLQFPNYSSELNVNALELDDSALYLCASTRTSGGASQETQYFGPGTRLLVL.

V is TRBV5-1 and J is TRBJ1-4, with TRBD1 matching 7 bases. The CDR3 length is 16 residues. Germline CDR1 reads SGHRS; CDR2 reads YFSETQ. Losses at the gene ends were 1 base for V and 6 bases for J; bases not matched to a gene: 9. The CDR3 sequence: CASSLSRGQADEKLFF. DNA of the CDR3: TGCGCCAGCAGCTTGAGCAGAGGACAGGCGGATGAAAAACTGTTTTTT.

V and J are TRBV12-5 and TRBJ2-5, with D hard to call. Germline V gene sequence: CDR1 LGHNT, CDR2 FRNRAP. Trimming shortened V by 7 bases and J by 1 base, and 4 bases separated the two germline ends. The CDR3 loop spans 11 amino acids. The CDR3 DNA is TGTGCTAGTGCCATCCAAGAGACCCAGTACTTC. This codes for CASAIQETQYF. Together with reference TRBV12-5 and TRBJ2-5, the CDR3 gives the full variable domain: DARVTQTPRHKVTEMGQEVTMRCQPILGHNTVFWYRQTMMQGLELLAYFRNRAPLDDSGMPKDRFSAEMPDATLATLKIQPSEPRDSAVYFCASAIQETQYFGPGTRLLVL.

The chain recombines TRBV7-3 with TRBJ2-7; 12 bases are shared with TRBD2. Germline V CDR1 and CDR2: SGHTA, FQGTGA. CDR3 length equals 15 residues. V shed 9 bases, J shed 2 bases, and the junction held 8 bases outside the gene matches. The CDR3 nucleotides are TGTGCCAGTAAACTAGCGGGGGGATTGGCCTACGAGCAGTACTTC. This translates into CASKLAGGLAYEQYF.

The chain joins TRBV11-2 to TRBJ1-1; unclear D gene. Germline CDR1 reads SGHAT; CDR2 reads FQNNGV. The CDR3 contains 13 residues. The V gene lost 5 bases and the J gene lost 7 bases, with 14 bases spanning the gap. The CDR3 DNA reads as TGTGCCAGCAGCCCTCGCTCGCGCCGTGAAGCTTTCTTT. It encodes CASSPRSRREAFF.